Listed below are T cell receptor beta chains from one sample, sequenced in a study of shared clonotypes between healthy human individuals. Using immunoSEQ multiplex PCR, the repertoire was profiled, and TCRdb retains in-frame clones only, with some absent. The sample gives 450,000 to 500,000 clones, approximately 80% of which show up once; approximately 12% is in the top ten. Sample: PBMCs. Receptor source: a middle-aged woman in good health. Some clones in this sample may be carry-over from other donors' samples. Both conserved end residues are part of each CDR3. The D gene is left open where the match is weak. Only some rows state a clone size, as once, few, many or a class for expanded clones.

V	size	J	D	DNA	CDR3
TRBV7-3	-	TRBJ2-1	TRBD2	TGTGCCAGCAGCCCAGCGGGAGGGCTTCACAATGAGCAGTTCTTC	CASSPAGGLHNEQFF
TRBV19	-	TRBJ1-2	TRBD1	TGTGCCAGTATTGGGACAGGGGGACCTGAAGGCTACACCTTC	CASIGTGGPEGYTF
TRBV4-2	-	TRBJ2-1	TRBD2	TGTGCCAGCAGCCAAGGTCCGACTAGCGGGGGTAGGTATGAGCAGTTCTTC	CASSQGPTSGGRYEQFF
TRBV28	once	TRBJ2-7	-	TGTGCCAGCAGTTTTCAAGGGAACGGGTACGAGCAGTACTTC	CASSFQGNGYEQYF
TRBV9	-	TRBJ1-1	TRBD1	TGTGCCAGCAGCGGACGACAGGGTGTTTGGAACACTGAAGCTTTCTTT	CASSGRQGVWNTEAFF
TRBV11-1	-	TRBJ2-7	TRBD1	TGTGCCAGCAGCTTAGGCCCCGGGACAGGGAGTAACGAGCAGTACTTC	CASSLGPGTGSNEQYF
TRBV6-1	-	TRBJ1-5	-	TGTGCCAGCAGTGAACGAGAGTCCGGTCAGCCCCAGCATTTT	CASSERESGQPQHF
TRBV6-5	-	TRBJ2-5	TRBD2	TGTGCCAGCAGTTGGGCCAACCCGGGGGGGGAGACCCAGTACTTC	CASSWANPGGETQYF
TRBV15	-	TRBJ1-2	-	TGTGCCACCAGCAGGGAGGTAGAGGGGACGGAGACCTACACTTGGGGCTACACCTTC	CATSREVEGTETYTWGYTF
TRBV14	-	TRBJ2-1	TRBD1	TGTGCCAGCACCCGGGACAGGGCCGACAATGAGCAGTTCTTC	CASTRDRADNEQFF
TRBV5-5	-	TRBJ1-1	-	TGTGCCAGCAGCTTGGTGGGGTTCACTGAAGCTTTCTTT	CASSLVGFTEAFF
TRBV13	few	TRBJ2-5	-	TGTGCCAGCAGCGTCAGGGAGGGGGGGACCCAGTACTTC	CASSVREGGTQYF
TRBV6-1	-	TRBJ2-1	-	TGTGCCATTTTCGAAGGGGGGCCCGTCAATGAGCAGTTCTTC	CAIFEGGPVNEQFF
TRBV19	once	TRBJ2-1	TRBD2	TGTGCCAGCGCCCGACTAGCGGAGCAGTTCTTC	CASARLAEQFF
TRBV29-1	-	TRBJ2-5	-	TGCAGCGTCACTATTTTCCTAGGGGAGACCCAGTACTTC	CSVTIFLGETQYF
TRBV9	-	TRBJ1-2	-	TGTGCCAGCAGCGTAGGCGGGGGGGTTTATGGCTACACCTTC	CASSVGGGVYGYTF
TRBV28	-	TRBJ1-2	-	TGTGCCAGCAACGACGGGACAAAAGCTAACTATGGCTACACCTTC	CASNDGTKANYGYTF
TRBV5-4	-	TRBJ2-2	-	TGTGCCAGCAGCTTATTGCGGGGAGCGAACACCGGGGAGCTGTTTTTT	CASSLLRGANTGELFF
TRBV6-4	once	TRBJ2-2	-	TGTGCCAGCAGTGGTGACGGGAACACCGGGGAGCTGTTTTTT	CASSGDGNTGELFF
TRBV7-8	few	TRBJ1-5	-	TGTGCCAGCAGCTTAGAACTCAATCAGCCCCAGCATTTT	CASSLELNQPQHF
TRBV28	-	TRBJ2-7	-	TGTGCCAGCAGTTTCCTCAGGGTGGGCCACGAGCAGTACTTC	CASSFLRVGHEQYF
TRBV6-1	-	TRBJ1-1	-	TGTGCCAGCAGGATGAGGGGCGGGGGTGAAGCTTTCTTT	CASRMRGGGEAFF
TRBV19	once	TRBJ1-3	TRBD1	TGTGCCAGTAGTATCCCCGGACAGGGGACTGGAAACACCATATATTTT	CASSIPGQGTGNTIYF
TRBV6-1	-	TRBJ2-1	-	TGTGCCAGCAGTGACAGCGGGCCCAAGCAGTTCTTC	CASSDSGPKQFF
TRBV5-1	-	TRBJ1-1	TRBD1	TGCGCCAGCAGCTTGGTGGGACAGGGGAACACTGAAGCTTTCTTT	CASSLVGQGNTEAFF
TRBV29-1	-	TRBJ2-3	-	TGCAGCGTTACGACCCTGAGGACTACGCAGTATTTT	CSVTTLRTTQYF
TRBV11-2	many	TRBJ1-2	TRBD1	TGTGCCAGCAGCTTCGGACAGGGGAATGGCTACACCTTC	CASSFGQGNGYTF
TRBV18	-	TRBJ2-7	-	TGTGCCAGCTCAGGTGCCGGGACACCTTACGAGCAGTACTTC	CASSGAGTPYEQYF
TRBV14	-	TRBJ1-2	-	TGTGCCAGCAGCCGCGGTGGGGGGGGCAACTATGGCTACACCTTC	CASSRGGGGNYGYTF
TRBV2	-	TRBJ2-7	-	TGTGCCAGCATAACAGGGATTACCTACGAGCAGTACTTC	CASITGITYEQYF
TRBV29-1	-	TRBJ2-7	TRBD2	TGCAGCGCTATGAGGGTAGCGGGAGCCTACGAGCAGTACTTC	CSAMRVAGAYEQYF
TRBV6-4	few	TRBJ1-2	-	TGTGCCAGCAGGCAAACCGGGCAGGAAAACTATGGCTACACCTTC	CASRQTGQENYGYTF
TRBV29-1	once	TRBJ2-1	-	TGCAGCGTTGGTGAGGTAGCGCCTGAGCAGTTCTTC	CSVGEVAPEQFF
TRBV28	-	TRBJ2-3	-	TGTGCCAGCAGTTTTGGGGGGCAGGGGACAGATACGCAGTATTTT	CASSFGGQGTDTQYF
TRBV6-1	-	TRBJ2-1	-	TGTGCCAGCAGTGAAACCGGGGGCTCCTACAATGAGCAGTTCTTC	CASSETGGSYNEQFF
TRBV4-2	-	TRBJ2-3	TRBD2	TGTGCCAGCAGCCATGGCACCGGGACTAGCGGGAGCAATACGCAGTATTTT	CASSHGTGTSGSNTQYF
TRBV5-1	-	TRBJ2-7	-	TGCGCCAGCAGCGTGCCCACCGGGACCAAAGGCGAGCAGTACTTC	CASSVPTGTKGEQYF
TRBV7-2	-	TRBJ2-7	TRBD1	TGTGCCAGCCGACAGGGGGCGCGTTTCGAGCAGTACTTC	CASRQGARFEQYF
TRBV28	once	TRBJ2-5	TRBD1	TGTGCCAGCAGTCCAGGGGGCAGGGAGACCCAGTACTTC	CASSPGGRETQYF
TRBV2	-	TRBJ2-5	-	TGTGCCAGCAGTGAAAACAGGGAGACCCAGTACTTC	CASSENRETQYF
TRBV7-9	many	TRBJ2-1	-	TGTGCCAGCAGCTTCGGGATGCGGGAAGATGAGCAGTTCTTC	CASSFGMREDEQFF
TRBV2	-	TRBJ2-7	-	TGTGCCAGCAGTGAGTGGGGCTACGAGCAGTACTTC	CASSEWGYEQYF
TRBV7-2	-	TRBJ1-2	TRBD1	TGTGCCAGCAGCCTCAAACAGGGGGCTAACTATGGCTACACCTTC	CASSLKQGANYGYTF
TRBV18	-	TRBJ2-5	-	TGTGCCAGCTCACCGAGAAGCCAAGAGACCCAGTACTTC	CASSPRSQETQYF
TRBV5-4	-	TRBJ1-1	-	TGTGCCAGCTTTCGAGGCGGGGGGCACACTGAAGCTTTCTTT	CASFRGGGHTEAFF
TRBV11-2	-	TRBJ2-2	TRBD2	TGTGCCAGCAGCCCCTCGGGACTAGCGGGGAACACCGGGGAGCTGTTTTTT	CASSPSGLAGNTGELFF
TRBV5-8	-	TRBJ2-7	-	TGTGCCAGCAGCTTGGGGTCGGTAGGGGCCCTCCACGAGCAGTACTTC	CASSLGSVGALHEQYF
TRBV7-9	-	TRBJ2-1	-	TGTGCCAGCACCTGGGGAGGTAGCGCAAGCTCCTACAATGAGCAGTTCTTC	CASTWGGSASSYNEQFF
TRBV19	-	TRBJ2-7	-	TGTGCCAGTAGCCCCGGATATCAGGACGAGCAGTACTTC	CASSPGYQDEQYF
TRBV4-2	-	TRBJ2-1	TRBD2	TGTGCCAGCAGCCAAGACCCTAGCGGTGAGCAGTTCTTC	CASSQDPSGEQFF
TRBV18	-	TRBJ1-4	-	TGTGCCAGCTCACCACGAGTTGCAACTAATGAAAAACTGTTTTTT	CASSPRVATNEKLFF
TRBV7-9	-	TRBJ2-2	TRBD1	TGTGCCAGCAGCTCTGTCCCGGGACAGGGGATCACCGGGGAGCTGTTTTTT	CASSSVPGQGITGELFF
TRBV27	-	TRBJ2-1	-	TGTGCCAGCAGTTCCTTTATAGGGATCCCCTACAATGAGCAGTTCTTC	CASSSFIGIPYNEQFF
TRBV5-1	-	TRBJ2-1	TRBD1	TGCGCCAGCAAAACACAGGGGGTCCCCAATGAGCAGTTCTTC	CASKTQGVPNEQFF
TRBV4-2	many	TRBJ2-3	-	TGTGCCAGCAGCCAAGATTGGGGAACTACGCAGTATTTT	CASSQDWGTTQYF
TRBV5-4	-	TRBJ2-1	TRBD2	TGTGCCAGCAGCTCAACTAGCGGGCCATACAATGAGCAGTTCTTC	CASSSTSGPYNEQFF
TRBV9	many	TRBJ1-1	TRBD1	TGTGCCAGCAGCCAGACAGGGGGGAACACTGAAGCTTTCTTT	CASSQTGGNTEAFF
TRBV2	-	TRBJ2-3	TRBD1	TGTGCCAGCAGTGGGGACAGGGCAGATACGCAGTATTTT	CASSGDRADTQYF
TRBV5-4	medium-sized	TRBJ2-3	-	TGTGCCAGCAGCCGTGGCTCCGGGGGTAGCACAGATACGCAGTATTTT	CASSRGSGGSTDTQYF